This TCR beta chain was sequenced for a study of cytomegalovirus exposure and HLA in healthy donors. Whole-study findings and limits: It has been reported that TCR beta sequences accurately predicted the HLA-A and HLA-B alleles of most subjects.

CDR1 and CDR2 from the germline V gene are SGHKS and YYEKEE (reference sequence). The CDR3 contains 15 residues. The ends were cut back, 2 bases at V and 0 bases at J, with 11 bases in the middle. 13 Jbeta primers and 60 Vbeta primers were used for the PCR. Clones were sequenced by immunoSEQ multiplex PCR, and TCRdb holds only the in-frame ones, with some missing. The sample carries 110,000 or so clones, roughly 70% recorded once. About this clone itself: Its antigen is not known.

V gene TRBV5-5 combines with J gene TRBJ1-1; D gene ambiguous. This TCR was sampled from a middle-aged man in good health and CMV-seronegative. Sequencing input: PBMCs. The CDR3 sequence: CASSFGLSMNTEAFF. CDR3 DNA: TGTGCCAGCAGCTTTGGTCTTAGTATGAACACTGAAGCTTTCTTT.